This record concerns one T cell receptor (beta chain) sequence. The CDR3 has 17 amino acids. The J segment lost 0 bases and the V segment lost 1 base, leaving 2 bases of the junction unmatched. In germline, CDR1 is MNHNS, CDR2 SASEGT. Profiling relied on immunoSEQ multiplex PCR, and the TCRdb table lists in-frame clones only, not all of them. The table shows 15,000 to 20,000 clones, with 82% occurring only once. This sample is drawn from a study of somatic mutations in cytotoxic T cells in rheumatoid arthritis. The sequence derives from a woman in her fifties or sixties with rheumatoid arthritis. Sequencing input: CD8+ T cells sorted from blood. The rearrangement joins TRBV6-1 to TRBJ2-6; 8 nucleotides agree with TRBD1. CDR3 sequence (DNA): TGTGCCAGCAGTGAAGTACAGGGGGACTCTGGGGCCAACGTCCTGACTTTC. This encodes CASSEVQGDSGANVLTF.